A selection of T cell receptor beta chains follows, all from one sample in a study of naive CD8 T cells in extremely preterm neonates. Clones were read by immunoSEQ multiplex PCR, and TCRdb kept only the in-frame ones, dropping some. The top ten hold approximately 0.95% of the sample, which has tens of thousands of clones, 88% seen once. What was sequenced was naive CD8+ T cells from cord blood. These receptors all come from a boy who was born preterm. CDR3s include the opening cysteine and the closing phenylalanine or tryptophan. The order of the fields is CDR3 DNA, CDR3 protein, V gene, D gene, J gene, clone size. The D gene is left open where the match is weak. The size entry is marked missing in some rows and otherwise reads once, few, many or a size class.

cdr3_nt: TGTGCCAGCAGCGTAGGACTTCTCACCGGGGAGCTGTTTTTT
cdr3_aa: CASSVGLLTGELFF
v_call: TRBV9
d_call: NA
j_call: TRBJ2-2
clone_size: NA

cdr3_nt: TGTGCCTGGATTCTGGGGGCTAGCACAGATACGCAGTATTTT
cdr3_aa: CAWILGASTDTQYF
v_call: TRBV30
d_call: NA
j_call: TRBJ2-3
clone_size: NA

cdr3_nt: TGCAGCGTTGTAGAGGGATATAACTATGGCTACACCTTC
cdr3_aa: CSVVEGYNYGYTF
v_call: TRBV29-1
d_call: NA
j_call: TRBJ1-2
clone_size: NA

cdr3_nt: TGTGCCAGTCGGTACAAGGCTACAATGGAGCAGTTCTTC
cdr3_aa: CASRYKATMEQFF
v_call: TRBV2
d_call: NA
j_call: TRBJ2-1
clone_size: once

cdr3_nt: TGTGCCAGCAGTGAGGGACAGAACACTGAAGCTTTCTTT
cdr3_aa: CASSEGQNTEAFF
v_call: TRBV25-1
d_call: NA
j_call: TRBJ1-1
clone_size: NA

cdr3_nt: TGTGCCAGCAGTTTCCAGGGGGCAGAGGCCAAAAACATTCAGTACTTC
cdr3_aa: CASSFQGAEAKNIQYF
v_call: TRBV27
d_call: TRBD1
j_call: TRBJ2-4
clone_size: NA

cdr3_nt: TGTGCCAGCAGTGACTCGACAGGGGGCTCTGGAAACACCATATATTTT
cdr3_aa: CASSDSTGGSGNTIYF
v_call: TRBV6-4
d_call: TRBD1
j_call: TRBJ1-3
clone_size: NA

cdr3_nt: TGTGCCAGCAGTGACGGACAGGTTTTTTACGAGCAGTACTTC
cdr3_aa: CASSDGQVFYEQYF
v_call: TRBV6-4
d_call: TRBD1
j_call: TRBJ2-7
clone_size: NA

cdr3_nt: TGTGCCAGCAGCTTAGGAACAGGGGTTGAAAAACTGTTTTTT
cdr3_aa: CASSLGTGVEKLFF
v_call: TRBV7-6
d_call: TRBD1
j_call: TRBJ1-4
clone_size: once

cdr3_nt: TGTGCCAGCAGTGGGTGGGACAGGGGAGAGACCCAGTACTTC
cdr3_aa: CASSGWDRGETQYF
v_call: TRBV9
d_call: TRBD1
j_call: TRBJ2-5
clone_size: NA

cdr3_nt: TGTGCCAGTAGTATAGGGGGCAGCAATCAGCCCCAGCATTTT
cdr3_aa: CASSIGGSNQPQHF
v_call: TRBV19
d_call: NA
j_call: TRBJ1-5
clone_size: NA

cdr3_nt: TGTGCCATCAGTGACACGAACACCGGGGAGCTGTTTTTT
cdr3_aa: CAISDTNTGELFF
v_call: TRBV10-3
d_call: NA
j_call: TRBJ2-2
clone_size: NA

cdr3_nt: TGTGCCAGCAGGGGACAGGGGGAGACCCAGTACTTC
cdr3_aa: CASRGQGETQYF
v_call: TRBV25-1
d_call: TRBD1
j_call: TRBJ2-5
clone_size: NA

cdr3_nt: TGTGCCAGCAGTCCTAGGACAGGCTATAGCAATCAGCCCCAGCATTTT
cdr3_aa: CASSPRTGYSNQPQHF
v_call: TRBV11-3
d_call: TRBD1
j_call: TRBJ1-5
clone_size: NA

cdr3_nt: TGCGCCAGCAGCCAAGATACAGTTGGAAACACCATATATTTT
cdr3_aa: CASSQDTVGNTIYF
v_call: TRBV4-3
d_call: NA
j_call: TRBJ1-3
clone_size: NA

cdr3_nt: TGTGCTAGTGGTTTGGTAGGGCGGGGGCCTCAAGAGACCCAGTACTTC
cdr3_aa: CASGLVGRGPQETQYF
v_call: TRBV12-5
d_call: NA
j_call: TRBJ2-5
clone_size: NA

cdr3_nt: TGCGCCAGCAGCCCTGGTACCCCCTACGAGCAGTACTTC
cdr3_aa: CASSPGTPYEQYF
v_call: TRBV4-1
d_call: NA
j_call: TRBJ2-7
clone_size: NA

cdr3_nt: TGTGCCAGCAGTCCCGGGACAGCTCCTAACTATGGCTACACCTTC
cdr3_aa: CASSPGTAPNYGYTF
v_call: TRBV6-6
d_call: TRBD1
j_call: TRBJ1-2
clone_size: once

cdr3_nt: TGTGCCAGCAGTTATTCCGAACAGGGGCCTGAAGCTTTCTTT
cdr3_aa: CASSYSEQGPEAFF
v_call: TRBV6-5
d_call: TRBD1
j_call: TRBJ1-1
clone_size: NA

cdr3_nt: TGCGCCAGCAGCCAAGGGACTAGCTACGAGCAGTACTTC
cdr3_aa: CASSQGTSYEQYF
v_call: TRBV4-1
d_call: TRBD2
j_call: TRBJ2-7
clone_size: NA

cdr3_nt: TGTGCCAGCAGCGTACTAGGACAGGGACACGAGCAGTACTTC
cdr3_aa: CASSVLGQGHEQYF
v_call: TRBV9
d_call: TRBD1
j_call: TRBJ2-7
clone_size: NA

cdr3_nt: TGTGCCAGCAGCTTAGGAAATAATTCACCCCTCCACTTT
cdr3_aa: CASSLGNNSPLHF
v_call: TRBV11-2
d_call: NA
j_call: TRBJ1-6
clone_size: NA

cdr3_nt: TGTGCCTGGAGTAGCCCGACAGGGGGAAATTCACCCCTCCACTTT
cdr3_aa: CAWSSPTGGNSPLHF
v_call: TRBV30
d_call: TRBD1
j_call: TRBJ1-6
clone_size: once

cdr3_nt: TGCGCCAGCAGCCAAGGACTAGCGGGGAATGAGCAGTTCTTC
cdr3_aa: CASSQGLAGNEQFF
v_call: TRBV4-3
d_call: TRBD2
j_call: TRBJ2-1
clone_size: NA

cdr3_nt: TGCGCCAGCAGCCAATTGGCAGGGAGCTCCTACGAGCAGTACTTC
cdr3_aa: CASSQLAGSSYEQYF
v_call: TRBV4-1
d_call: NA
j_call: TRBJ2-7
clone_size: NA

cdr3_nt: TGCGCCAGCAGCTGGACTAGCGGGGGCACAGATACGCAGTATTTT
cdr3_aa: CASSWTSGGTDTQYF
v_call: TRBV5-1
d_call: TRBD2
j_call: TRBJ2-3
clone_size: NA

cdr3_nt: TGCGCCAGCAGCTTGGGACTAGAAAAAAATACGCAGTATTTT
cdr3_aa: CASSLGLEKNTQYF
v_call: TRBV5-1
d_call: NA
j_call: TRBJ2-3
clone_size: NA

cdr3_nt: TGCGCCAGCAGCTGGGAGACTAGCGATCCCCAAGAGACCCAGTACTTC
cdr3_aa: CASSWETSDPQETQYF
v_call: TRBV5-1
d_call: TRBD2
j_call: TRBJ2-5
clone_size: NA

cdr3_nt: TGCGCCAGCAGCTCTAGCGGGGGGGCCACAGATACGCAGTATTTT
cdr3_aa: CASSSSGGATDTQYF
v_call: TRBV5-1
d_call: TRBD2
j_call: TRBJ2-3
clone_size: few

cdr3_nt: TGTGCCAGCAGCTCCGGGACAGGGAACACTGAAGCTTTCTTT
cdr3_aa: CASSSGTGNTEAFF
v_call: TRBV13
d_call: TRBD1
j_call: TRBJ1-1
clone_size: NA

cdr3_nt: TGCGCCAGCAGCTTCCTAGCGGGGGGGCAAGAGACCCAGTACTTC
cdr3_aa: CASSFLAGGQETQYF
v_call: TRBV5-1
d_call: TRBD2
j_call: TRBJ2-5
clone_size: NA

cdr3_nt: TGCGCCAGCGCTCAAGATCCCAGTCACGAGCAGTACTTC
cdr3_aa: CASAQDPSHEQYF
v_call: TRBV4-3
d_call: NA
j_call: TRBJ2-7
clone_size: NA

cdr3_nt: TGTGCCAGCAGTTACGGACAGGGTGGCTACACCTTC
cdr3_aa: CASSYGQGGYTF
v_call: TRBV6-5
d_call: TRBD1
j_call: TRBJ1-2
clone_size: NA

cdr3_nt: TGTGCCAGCAGTTACGCCCATAGCAATCAGCCCCAGCATTTT
cdr3_aa: CASSYAHSNQPQHF
v_call: TRBV6-5
d_call: NA
j_call: TRBJ1-5
clone_size: NA

cdr3_nt: TGCGCCAGCAGCCATCCGGGACAGGGGGGCACAGATACGCAGTATTTT
cdr3_aa: CASSHPGQGGTDTQYF
v_call: TRBV4-1
d_call: TRBD1
j_call: TRBJ2-3
clone_size: NA

cdr3_nt: TGTGCCAGCAGCCTCGGGACAAACTATGGCTACACCTTC
cdr3_aa: CASSLGTNYGYTF
v_call: TRBV25-1
d_call: NA
j_call: TRBJ1-2
clone_size: NA

cdr3_nt: TGTGCCAGCAGCTTGCGACAGGGAGGGCAGTACTTC
cdr3_aa: CASSLRQGGQYF
v_call: TRBV5-4
d_call: NA
j_call: TRBJ2-7
clone_size: NA

cdr3_nt: TGTGCCAGCAGTTACTCGAAGCGGGGCACAGATACGCAGTATTTT
cdr3_aa: CASSYSKRGTDTQYF
v_call: TRBV6-6
d_call: NA
j_call: TRBJ2-3
clone_size: NA

cdr3_nt: TGTGCCAGCAGCTTAGGGTTCTACAATGAGCAGTTCTTC
cdr3_aa: CASSLGFYNEQFF
v_call: TRBV7-9
d_call: NA
j_call: TRBJ2-1
clone_size: NA

cdr3_nt: TGCGCCAGCAGCCAAGCAGATACGCAGTATTTT
cdr3_aa: CASSQADTQYF
v_call: TRBV4-1
d_call: NA
j_call: TRBJ2-3
clone_size: few

cdr3_nt: TGCGCCAGCAGTGAGTCACGGGGGCGCTCCACAGATACGCAGTATTTT
cdr3_aa: CASSESRGRSTDTQYF
v_call: TRBV10-2
d_call: NA
j_call: TRBJ2-3
clone_size: NA

cdr3_nt: TGTGCCAGCAGTTACGGGACTAGCGGGGGGGTTGAGCAGTTCTTC
cdr3_aa: CASSYGTSGGVEQFF
v_call: TRBV6-5
d_call: TRBD2
j_call: TRBJ2-1
clone_size: NA

cdr3_nt: TGTGCCAGCAGCGTCAATTATGGCTACACCTTC
cdr3_aa: CASSVNYGYTF
v_call: TRBV9
d_call: NA
j_call: TRBJ1-2
clone_size: NA

cdr3_nt: TGTGCTAGTGGTACAGGGTACCAAGAGACCCAGTACTTC
cdr3_aa: CASGTGYQETQYF
v_call: TRBV12-5
d_call: NA
j_call: TRBJ2-5
clone_size: NA

cdr3_nt: TGTGCCAGCAGCTTGGGGGGGCGTAGCACAGATACGCAGTATTTT
cdr3_aa: CASSLGGRSTDTQYF
v_call: TRBV5-6
d_call: NA
j_call: TRBJ2-3
clone_size: NA

cdr3_nt: TGTGCCAGCAGTTACTCACGGGGTGTCTCCTACGAGCAGTACTTC
cdr3_aa: CASSYSRGVSYEQYF
v_call: TRBV6-5
d_call: NA
j_call: TRBJ2-7
clone_size: NA

cdr3_nt: TGTGCCAGCCTCCGAGGACTAGCGGGGGTCCCTCGGGCCGGGGAGCTGTTTTTT
cdr3_aa: CASLRGLAGVPRAGELFF
v_call: TRBV2
d_call: TRBD2
j_call: TRBJ2-2
clone_size: NA

cdr3_nt: TGTGCCAGTAGTCTAACAGCTAACTATGGCTACACCTTC
cdr3_aa: CASSLTANYGYTF
v_call: TRBV19
d_call: NA
j_call: TRBJ1-2
clone_size: once

cdr3_nt: TGTGCCAGCAGTTCAGAGGGGGCCCACACAGATACGCAGTATTTT
cdr3_aa: CASSSEGAHTDTQYF
v_call: TRBV27
d_call: TRBD1
j_call: TRBJ2-3
clone_size: NA

cdr3_nt: TGTGCCAGCAGTTCCCTATACAGGGGTGAGCAGTTCTTC
cdr3_aa: CASSSLYRGEQFF
v_call: TRBV27
d_call: TRBD1
j_call: TRBJ2-1
clone_size: NA

cdr3_nt: TGTGCCAGCAGAGGACAAATGAACACTGAAGCTTTCTTT
cdr3_aa: CASRGQMNTEAFF
v_call: TRBV7-9
d_call: NA
j_call: TRBJ1-1
clone_size: NA

cdr3_nt: TGTGCCAGCAGCTTTTGGTGGGGGGGCCTACAAGAGACCCAGTACTTC
cdr3_aa: CASSFWWGGLQETQYF
v_call: TRBV5-6
d_call: NA
j_call: TRBJ2-5
clone_size: few

cdr3_nt: TGCGCCAGCAGGGGACTAGCGGGGGGGCAAAACATTCAGTACTTC
cdr3_aa: CASRGLAGGQNIQYF
v_call: TRBV4-1
d_call: TRBD2
j_call: TRBJ2-4
clone_size: NA

cdr3_nt: TGTGCCAGCAGCTTATGGGGAGGGGGAGAAGCACCCCTCCACTTT
cdr3_aa: CASSLWGGGEAPLHF
v_call: TRBV11-3
d_call: NA
j_call: TRBJ1-6
clone_size: NA

cdr3_nt: TGTGCCAGCAGCCCGGGACACTCAAACACTGAAGCTTTCTTT
cdr3_aa: CASSPGHSNTEAFF
v_call: TRBV14
d_call: NA
j_call: TRBJ1-1
clone_size: NA

cdr3_nt: TGTGCCAGCAGTTTACAGGGGGCGAACTATGGCTACACCTTC
cdr3_aa: CASSLQGANYGYTF
v_call: TRBV27
d_call: TRBD1
j_call: TRBJ1-2
clone_size: NA

cdr3_nt: TGCAGCGTAGAGACAGGCCTCCAAGAGACCCAGTACTTC
cdr3_aa: CSVETGLQETQYF
v_call: TRBV29-1
d_call: NA
j_call: TRBJ2-5
clone_size: NA

cdr3_nt: TGTGCCAGCAGCTTTTCGGGGACAGAAGCTTTCTTT
cdr3_aa: CASSFSGTEAFF
v_call: TRBV7-6
d_call: NA
j_call: TRBJ1-1
clone_size: NA